A selection of T cell receptor beta chains follows, all from one sample in a study of cytomegalovirus exposure and HLA in healthy donors. Here immunoSEQ multiplex PCR was the method, and the copy in TCRdb shows in-frame clones only, minus some. The data show some 140,000 clones, more than 70% seen once. The material sequenced was PBMCs. The source is a male donor in good health and CMV-seropositive. CDR3s include the opening cysteine and the closing phenylalanine or tryptophan. D genes are given only for firm matches. Only part of the rows carry a size: once, few, many, or a class if the clone is expanded.

16	TRBV5-1	TRBJ2-5	NA	NA	TGCGCCAGCAGCTTGGTTACAGGAGGGCCCACGGGGACCCAGTACTTC	CASSLVTGGPTGTQYF
15	TRBV5-8	TRBJ2-1	NA	TRBD2	TGTGCCAGCCGAGCGCCATACGGGAGGGTCAATGAGCAGTTCTTC	CASRAPYGRVNEQFF
13	TRBV25-1	TRBJ1-2	NA	TRBD1	TGTGCCAGCAGTGGGGGGACAGTCTATGGCTACACCTTC	CASSGGTVYGYTF
15	TRBV2	TRBJ2-5	NA	TRBD2	TGTGCCAGCAGCGCTGGACTAGCGGGACAGGAGACCCAGTACTTC	CASSAGLAGQETQYF
18	TRBV2	TRBJ2-1	once	TRBD2	TGTGCCAGCAGTGAGTGGCAGGTACTAGCGGGGGCCTACAATGAGCAGTTCTTC	CASSEWQVLAGAYNEQFF
15	TRBV19	TRBJ1-5	NA	NA	TGTGCCAGTAGTCCAAGTCCAGGGGTGGGTCAGCCCCAGCATTTT	CASSPSPGVGQPQHF
15	TRBV9	TRBJ2-7	few	TRBD1	TGTGCCAGCAGCGTAGGGACAGGGGGATATTACGAGCAGTACTTC	CASSVGTGGYYEQYF
14	TRBV13	TRBJ1-1	NA	NA	TGTGCCTCCTCCCAGGACAGTCGGGGAGCTGAAGCTTTCTTT	CASSQDSRGAEAFF
15	TRBV19	TRBJ1-5	NA	NA	TGTGCCAGTAGTACCAGCACAGGGAAGGTTCAGCCCCAGCATTTT	CASSTSTGKVQPQHF
16	TRBV6-6	TRBJ1-1	NA	NA	TGTGCCAGCAGTTACGGCGGCAGGGATCTAAACACTGAAGCTTTCTTT	CASSYGGRDLNTEAFF